Presented here are 21 T cell receptor beta chains from one specimen sequenced in a study of preoperative IRX-2 immunotherapy in early breast cancer. Described treatment: preoperative locoregional IRX-2 cytokine immunotherapy. TCRdb keeps only in-frame clones here, not all; method: immunoSEQ multiplex PCR. The sample holds approximately 100,000 clones, roughly 88% seen once. Sequenced here: tumor tissue, sampled after IRX-2 immunotherapy. These receptors originate from a human donor with breast cancer.

This chain uses TRBV29-1 with TRBJ1-1; 8 bases match TRBD1. V shed 7 bases and J 2 bases; nucleotides not matched to a gene: 6. The CDR3 has 13 residues. Germline lookup yields CDR1 SQVTM and CDR2 ANQGSEA. The CDR3 region is CSGRQGYNTEAFF. For the CDR3, the DNA is TGCAGCGGTAGACAGGGGTATAACACTGAAGCTTTCTTT.

The chain is built from TRBV4-1 and TRBJ1-1; 7 bases fit TRBD1. The CDR3 has 13 residues. CDR1 and CDR2 (germline): MGHRA, YSYEKL. V trimming: 4 bases; J trimming: 3 bases; junction bases outside the gene matches: 2. As DNA, the CDR3 is TGCGCCAGCAGCCTCGGACAGGACACTGAAGCTTTCTTT. It encodes CASSLGQDTEAFF.

This chain uses TRBV6-8 with TRBJ2-3; TRBD2 might be the D (5 bases). CDR1 MNHGY and CDR2 SAAAGT come from the germline V gene. The CDR3 has 13 residues. With 6 bases removed from V and 3 bases from J, the gap between germline ends came to 10 bases. The CDR3 DNA sequence: TGTGCCAGCAGCCCCCGGAGGACAGATACGCAGTATTTT. Protein product: CASSPRRTDTQYF.

This chain links TRBV18 with TRBJ2-7; D call uncertain. CDR3 size: 13 residues. Per germline, CDR1 KGHSH and CDR2 LQKENI. Trimming took off 4 bases at V and 6 bases at J, with 13 bases between the two ends. The CDR3 protein is CASSQPPGIEQYF. The CDR3 region has the DNA TGTGCCAGCTCACAGCCGCCCGGAATCGAGCAGTACTTC.

The V and J genes are TRBV28 and TRBJ1-1; TRBD1 matches at 7 bases. The CDR3 extends over 14 amino acids. V shed 8 bases and J 1 base; nucleotides not matched to a gene: 7. The V gene's germline CDR1 is MDHEN and CDR2 SYDVKM. The CDR3 loop reads CASPAGTANTEAFF. The CDR3, as DNA: TGTGCCAGCCCCGCGGGGACAGCGAACACTGAAGCTTTCTTT. Full variable domain (remainder filled in from reference TRBV28 and TRBJ1-1): DVKVTQSSRYLVKRTGEKVFLECVQDMDHENMFWYRQDPGLGLRLIYFSYDVKMKEKGDIPEGYSVSREKKERFSLILESASTNQTSMYLCASPAGTANTEAFFGQGTRLTVV.

Points on this clone: An ambiguous or unread base is present, and the residue it codes for is denoted X. The chain joins TRBV5-1 to TRBJ1-6, with TRBD1 matching over 9 bases. This CDR3 is 15 amino acids long. J gave up 9 bases and V 4 bases, and 8 bases lay outside the gene matches. In germline, CDR1 is SGHRS, CDR2 YFSETQ. The CDR3, as DNA: TGCGCCAGCAGCACCRGACAGGGGGAAACTTCACCCCTCCACTTT. This sequence encodes CASSTXQGETSPLHF.

The rearrangement uses TRBV29-1 and TRBJ2-5; D possibly corresponds to TRBD2 (6 bases). The CDR3 consists of 14 residues. V was trimmed by 4 bases and J by 3 bases, leaving 15 bases between them. Germline values: CDR1 SQVTM, CDR2 ANQGSEA. The CDR3 region is CSVAGAGSKETQYF. CDR3 in DNA: TGCAGCGTTGCCGGGGCGGGGAGTAAAGAGACCCAGTACTTC.

The V and J genes are TRBV19 and TRBJ2-4; 7 positions agree with TRBD1. The V segment lost 6 bases and the J segment 5 bases; nucleotides outside the gene matches: 13. The germline V gene has CDR1 LNHDA and CDR2 SQIVND (reference sequence). The CDR3 has 16 residues. This CDR3 reads CASSSPPTGTQNIQYF. DNA for the CDR3: TGTGCCAGTAGCAGCCCCCCGACAGGGACCCAAAACATTCAGTACTTC.

V usage is TRBV6-8 and J usage is TRBJ2-7; 10 nucleotides line up with TRBD2. CDR1 is MNHGY, CDR2 SAAAGT, per germline. V shed 7 bases and J 4 bases; nucleotides not matched to a gene: 7. This CDR3 spans 14 amino acids. CDR3 DNA sequence: TGTGCCAGCACCTCGGCACTAGCGGGGTACGAGCAGTACTTC. Amino acid sequence: CASTSALAGYEQYF.

This chain uses TRBV18 with TRBJ1-2; D is ambiguous. Germline loops: CDR1 KGHSH, CDR2 LQKENI. The CDR3 is 15 amino acids. Deletions cut 0 bases from V and 0 bases from J, with 8 bases between. The CDR3 bases are TGTGCCAGCTCACCACCCCGCAGCTCTAACTATGGCTACACCTTC. The encoded protein is CASSPPRSSNYGYTF.

V is TRBV6-8 and J is TRBJ1-4; possible D gene TRBD1, 5 bases. Germline V gene lookup returns CDR1 MNHGY and CDR2 SAAAGT. CDR3 length equals 12 residues. V dropped 5 bases and J dropped 10 bases, with 11 bases sitting between them. In DNA form, the CDR3 reads TGTGCCAGCAGTAAAGGGGTCGGAAAACTGTTTTTT. The encoded protein is CASSKGVGKLFF.

In this sample, this clone turned up once. The chain is built from TRBV6-4 and TRBJ2-2; 7 bases line up with TRBD2. The V gene end was trimmed by 5 bases and the J gene end by 6 bases; junction bases not matched to a gene: 12. CDR1 is MRHNA and CDR2 is SNTAGT in the germline V gene. The CDR3 is made up of 16 amino acids. The chain's CDR3 is CASSRAGAPRPGELFF. CDR3 DNA sequence: TGTGCCAGCAGTAGGGCGGGAGCTCCTAGGCCCGGGGAGCTGTTTTTT.

The chain carries TRBV10-2 and TRBJ1-3, with 7 positions matching TRBD1. In germline, CDR1 is WSHSY, CDR2 SAAADI. The CDR3 is 16 residues long. V shed 5 bases and J 3 bases; nucleotides not matched to a gene: 10. The CDR3 is CASSCMAGGFGNTIYF. As DNA, the CDR3 is TGCGCCAGCAGTTGTATGGCAGGGGGGTTTGGAAACACCATATATTTT.

The chain has TRBV18 and TRBJ1-5, with D perhaps matching TRBD1 (5 bases). Germline CDR1 and CDR2: KGHSH and LQKENI. This CDR3 is built from 14 residues. The V gene lost 3 bases and the J gene lost 0 bases, with 6 bases spanning the gap. CDR3 sequence (DNA): TGTGCCAGCTCACCTGGGGGTAGCAATCAGCCCCAGCATTTT. Translated: CASSPGGSNQPQHF.

The chain employs TRBV28 and TRBJ1-5; D perhaps matches TRBD1 (5 bases). Germline V gene sequence: CDR1 MDHEN, CDR2 SYDVKM. Between the trimmed V and J ends, which lost 11 bases and 4 bases, there was a span of 12 bases. The CDR3 totals 12 residues. For the CDR3, the DNA is TGTGCCTCGACCGAGGGGAATCAGCCCCAGCATTTT. It is translated as CASTEGNQPQHF.

The J gene is TRBJ2-1, the V gene TRBV10-3; 7 bases map to TRBD2. Germline assignment: CDR1 ENHRY and CDR2 SYGVKD. This CDR3 is 15 amino acids long. Trimming removed 7 bases from V and 8 bases from J; junction bases left unmatched: 14. Written as DNA, the CDR3 is TGTGCCATCAACCCTAGCGGACGATTGGGAGATGAGCAGTTCTTC. Translated: CAINPSGRLGDEQFF.

V and J are TRBV10-2 and TRBJ1-5; the D gene is possibly TRBD1 (6 bases). V lost 7 bases and J 0 bases, leaving 10 bases between the germline ends. CDR3 length: 14 amino acids. Germline loops: CDR1 WSHSY, CDR2 SAAADI. Here the CDR3 reads CASTQTGSNQPQHF. DNA for the CDR3: TGCGCCAGCACTCAGACAGGTAGCAATCAGCCCCAGCATTTT.

As DNA, the CDR3 is TGTGCCAGCAGGCCGGGACAGGGCCCGGGGAATGAGCAGTTCTTC. Translating gives CASRPGQGPGNEQFF. The gene calls are TRBV7-4 and TRBJ2-1; 9 bases map to TRBD1. CDR1 and CDR2 (germline): SGHVT, SQSDAQ. There are 15 residues in the CDR3. Germline trimming cut 6 bases from V and 7 bases from J; bases unmatched to any gene: 10.

The DNA of the CDR3 is TGCGCCAGCAGCCCTAATGCCGGGACGAATGAGCAGTTCTTC. Its protein product is CASSPNAGTNEQFF. The V gene is TRBV5-1, the J gene TRBJ2-1, with D possibly being TRBD1 or TRBD2 (5 bases each). V lost 4 bases and J 7 bases, leaving 15 bases between the germline ends. This CDR3 comprises 14 residues. The germline gives CDR1 SGHRS, CDR2 YFSETQ.

This chain connects TRBV11-3 to TRBJ2-3, with unresolved D. Germline lookup yields CDR1 SGHNT and CDR2 YENEEA. The ends were cut back, 2 bases at V and 0 bases at J, with 9 bases in the middle. The length of the CDR3 is 15 residues. The CDR3 loop is CASSLTFSSTDTQYF. The CDR3 DNA sequence: TGTGCCAGCAGCTTAACGTTCTCTAGCACAGATACGCAGTATTTT. The full variable domain, completed using reference TRBV11-3 and TRBJ2-3, is EAGVVQSPRYKIIEKKQPVAFWCNPISGHNTLYWYLQNLGQGPELLIRYENEEAVDDSQLPKDRFSAERLKGVDSTLKIQPAELGDSAVYLCASSLTFSSTDTQYFGPGTRLTVL.

The genes are TRBV6-8 and TRBJ2-7; 8 bases map to TRBD1. Germline lookup yields CDR1 MNHGY and CDR2 SAAAGT. The trim removed 4 bases at V and 4 bases at J, leaving 3 bases unmatched. The CDR3 is 13 amino acids. The DNA of the CDR3 is TGTGCCAGCAGTTGGGACAGGTATTACGAGCAGTACTTC. Encoded protein: CASSWDRYYEQYF.